In this sample, the clone carrying this TCR beta chain turned up a few times. What it binds is unknown. The CDR3 runs to 17 residues. V lost 1 base to trimming and J lost 0 bases; unmatched junction nucleotides: 1. Germline V gene lookup returns CDR1 PRHDT and CDR2 FYEKMQ (reference sequence). The sample is drawn from a study of beta chain features in type 1 diabetes. Study results and caveats: Cells with high TCR expression could be over-represented when cDNA is sequenced. In patients and controls equally, PCR might favor templates that are shorter. Moderate yet significant TCRB CDR3 shortening was seen in Type 1 diabetes patients in all four CD4+ subsets. Fewer insertions but more deletions were seen at VDJ junctions in type 1 diabetes patients.

Expressed TCRB transcripts got sequenced, as all isolated RNA was reverse transcribed. Only in-frame clones appear in the TCRdb table, and some are missing; sequencing was by immunoSEQ multiplex PCR. Counted here are hundreds of thousands of clones, about an eighth occurring once; the ten biggest clones make up 0.022%. The chain joins TRBV13 to TRBJ2-3, with TRBD2 identical over 13 bases. The clonotype comes from a man aged 18-30 years with type 1 diabetes. Sequences were obtained from naive CD4+ T cells from blood. The DNA for the CDR3 is TGTGCCAGCAGCTTAGAGGGACTAGCGGGAAGCACAGATACGCAGTATTTT. Translated: CASSLEGLAGSTDTQYF.